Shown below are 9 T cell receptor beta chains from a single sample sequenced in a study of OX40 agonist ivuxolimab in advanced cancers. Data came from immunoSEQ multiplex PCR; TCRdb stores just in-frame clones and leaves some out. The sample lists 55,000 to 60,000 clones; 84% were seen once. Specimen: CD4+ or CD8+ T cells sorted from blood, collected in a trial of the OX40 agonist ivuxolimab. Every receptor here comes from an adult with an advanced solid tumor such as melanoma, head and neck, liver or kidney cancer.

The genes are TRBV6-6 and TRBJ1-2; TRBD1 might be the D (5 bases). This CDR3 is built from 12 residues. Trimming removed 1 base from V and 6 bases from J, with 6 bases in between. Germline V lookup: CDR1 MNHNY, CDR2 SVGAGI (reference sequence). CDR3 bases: TGTGCCAGCAGTTACTTGGGGCATGGCTACACCTTC. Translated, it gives CASSYLGHGYTF.

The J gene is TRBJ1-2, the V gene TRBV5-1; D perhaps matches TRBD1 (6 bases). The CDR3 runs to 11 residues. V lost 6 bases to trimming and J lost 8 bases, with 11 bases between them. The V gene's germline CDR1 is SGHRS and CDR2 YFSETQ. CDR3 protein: CASIEGEGYTF. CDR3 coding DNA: TGCGCCAGCATCGAGGGGGAAGGCTACACCTTC.

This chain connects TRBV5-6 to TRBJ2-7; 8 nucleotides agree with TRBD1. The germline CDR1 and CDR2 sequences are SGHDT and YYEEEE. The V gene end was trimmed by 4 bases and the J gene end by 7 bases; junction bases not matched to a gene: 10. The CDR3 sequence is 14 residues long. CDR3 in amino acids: CASSRTGQVLEQYF. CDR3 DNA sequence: TGTGCCAGCAGCCGGACGGGACAGGTACTTGAGCAGTACTTC.

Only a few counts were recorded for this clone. This CDR3 is CASTSWFTFQETQYF. CDR3 nucleotide sequence: TGTGCCAGCACCTCGTGGTTCACGTTCCAAGAGACCCAGTACTTC. This rearrangement joins TRBV5-6 to TRBJ2-5; D gene ambiguous. V dropped 6 bases and J dropped 1 base, with 16 bases sitting between them. CDR3 length equals 15 residues. Germline CDR1 and CDR2: SGHDT and YYEEEE.

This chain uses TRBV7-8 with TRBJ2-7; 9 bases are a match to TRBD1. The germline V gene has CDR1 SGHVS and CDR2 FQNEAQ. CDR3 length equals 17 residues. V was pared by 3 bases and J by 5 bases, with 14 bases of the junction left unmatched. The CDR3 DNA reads TGTGCCAGCAGCTTGGACAGGGGTGCTAAGGGGATCGACGAGCAGTACTTC. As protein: CASSLDRGAKGIDEQYF.

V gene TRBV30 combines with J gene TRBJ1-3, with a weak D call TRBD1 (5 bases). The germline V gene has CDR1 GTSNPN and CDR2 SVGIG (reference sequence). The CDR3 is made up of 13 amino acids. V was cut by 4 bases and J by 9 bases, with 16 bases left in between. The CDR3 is CAWKSGPGGTIYF. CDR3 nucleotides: TGTGCCTGGAAGAGTGGGCCCGGGGGCACCATATATTTT. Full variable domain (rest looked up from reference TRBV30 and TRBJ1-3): SQTIHQWPATLVQPVGSPLSLECTVEGTSNPNLYWYRQAAGRGLQLLFYSVGIGQISSEVPQNLSASRPQDRQFILSSKKLLLSDSGFYLCAWKSGPGGTIYFGEGSWLTVV.

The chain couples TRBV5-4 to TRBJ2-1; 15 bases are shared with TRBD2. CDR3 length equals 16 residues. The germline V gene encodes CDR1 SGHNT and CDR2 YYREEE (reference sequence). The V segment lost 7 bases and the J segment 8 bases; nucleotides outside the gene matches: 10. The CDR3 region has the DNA TGTGCCAGCTATCTTTGGACTAGCGGGAGGGGCGATGAGCAGTTCTTC. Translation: CASYLWTSGRGDEQFF.

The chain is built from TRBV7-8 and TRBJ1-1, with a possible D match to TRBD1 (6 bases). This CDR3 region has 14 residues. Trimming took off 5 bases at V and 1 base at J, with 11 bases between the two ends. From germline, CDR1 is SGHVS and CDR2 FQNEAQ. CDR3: CASSTNRANTEAFF. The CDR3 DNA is TGTGCCAGCAGCACAAACAGGGCGAACACTGAAGCTTTCTTT.

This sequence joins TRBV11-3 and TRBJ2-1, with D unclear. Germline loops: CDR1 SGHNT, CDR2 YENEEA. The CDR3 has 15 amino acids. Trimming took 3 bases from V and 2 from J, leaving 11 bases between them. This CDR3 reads CASSLGKGPYNEQFF. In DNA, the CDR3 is TGTGCCAGCAGCTTGGGAAAGGGTCCCTACAATGAGCAGTTCTTC.